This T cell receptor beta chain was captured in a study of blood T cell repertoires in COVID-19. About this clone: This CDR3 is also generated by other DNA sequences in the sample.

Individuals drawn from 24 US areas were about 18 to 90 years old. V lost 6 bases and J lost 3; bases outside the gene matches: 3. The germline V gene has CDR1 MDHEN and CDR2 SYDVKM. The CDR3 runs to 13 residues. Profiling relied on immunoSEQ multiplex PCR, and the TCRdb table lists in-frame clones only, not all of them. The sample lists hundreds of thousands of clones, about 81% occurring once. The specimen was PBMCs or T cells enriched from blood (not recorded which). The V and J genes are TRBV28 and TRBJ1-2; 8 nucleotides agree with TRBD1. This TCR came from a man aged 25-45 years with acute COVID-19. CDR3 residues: CASSMTGDYGYTF. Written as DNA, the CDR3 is TGTGCCAGCAGCATGACAGGGGACTATGGCTACACCTTC.